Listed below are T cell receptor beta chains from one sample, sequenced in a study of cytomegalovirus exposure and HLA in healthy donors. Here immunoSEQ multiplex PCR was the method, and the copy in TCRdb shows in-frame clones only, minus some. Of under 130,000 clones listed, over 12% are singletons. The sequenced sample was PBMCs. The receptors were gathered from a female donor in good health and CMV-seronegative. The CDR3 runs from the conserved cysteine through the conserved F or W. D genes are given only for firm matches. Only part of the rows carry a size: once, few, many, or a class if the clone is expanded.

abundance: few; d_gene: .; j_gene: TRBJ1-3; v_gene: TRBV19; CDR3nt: TGTGCCAGTAGAACAGGGACAACGGGAAACACCATATATTTT; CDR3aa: CASRTGTTGNTIYF
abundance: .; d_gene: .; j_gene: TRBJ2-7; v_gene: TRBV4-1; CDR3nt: TGCGCCAGCAGCACACAATTTAACTACGAGCAGTACTTC; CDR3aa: CASSTQFNYEQYF
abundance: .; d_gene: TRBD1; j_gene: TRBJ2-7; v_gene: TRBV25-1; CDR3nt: TGTGCCAGCAGTGAATACTCCGGGACAGGGGTCTACGAGCAGTACTTC; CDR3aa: CASSEYSGTGVYEQYF
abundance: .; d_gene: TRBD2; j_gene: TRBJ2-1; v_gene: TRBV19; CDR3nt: TGTGCCAGTAGTCTAGCGGGAGGCTTGTTCTTC; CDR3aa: CASSLAGGLFF
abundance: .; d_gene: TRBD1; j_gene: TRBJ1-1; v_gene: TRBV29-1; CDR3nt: TGCAGCGTTGAGGACAGGGCGACCACTGAAGCTTTCTTT; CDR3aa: CSVEDRATTEAFF
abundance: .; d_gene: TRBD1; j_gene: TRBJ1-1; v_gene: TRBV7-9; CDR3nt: TGTGCCAGCAGCTTAGTTGCAGGGGGCGGACTTGAAGCTTTCTTT; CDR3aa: CASSLVAGGGLEAFF
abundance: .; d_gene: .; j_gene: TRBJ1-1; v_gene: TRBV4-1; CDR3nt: TGCGCCAGCAGCCAAGATCCAGGGGCTTTGCACACTGAAGCTTTCTTT; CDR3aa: CASSQDPGALHTEAFF
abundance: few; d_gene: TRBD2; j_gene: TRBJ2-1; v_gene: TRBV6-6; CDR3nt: TGTGCCAGCAGACAACTAGCGGGAGGGCAGTTCTTC; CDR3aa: CASRQLAGGQFF
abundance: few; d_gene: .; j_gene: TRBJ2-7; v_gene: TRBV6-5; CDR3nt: TGTGCCAGCAGCCCAGGGGTCGAGCAGTACTTC; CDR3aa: CASSPGVEQYF
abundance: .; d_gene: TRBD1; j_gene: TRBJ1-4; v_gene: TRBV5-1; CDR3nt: TGCGCCAGCAGCTTTGGACAGGCCGGTGAAAAACTGTTTTTT; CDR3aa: CASSFGQAGEKLFF
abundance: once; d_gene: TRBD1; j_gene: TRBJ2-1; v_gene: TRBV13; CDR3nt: TGTGCCAGCAGCTTGGCCTCCGGGACAGGGGGCCTAAATACGGAGTTCTTC; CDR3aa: CASSLASGTGGLNTEFF
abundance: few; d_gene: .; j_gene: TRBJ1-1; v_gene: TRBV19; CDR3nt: TGTGCCAGTAAACCACAGGCTGTGAACACTGAAGCTTTCTTT; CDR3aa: CASKPQAVNTEAFF
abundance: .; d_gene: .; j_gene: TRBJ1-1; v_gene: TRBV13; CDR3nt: TGTGCCAGCAACAGGAGGGGGAACACTGAAGCTTTCTTT; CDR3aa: CASNRRGNTEAFF
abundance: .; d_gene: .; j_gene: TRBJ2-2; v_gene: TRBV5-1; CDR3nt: TGCGCCAGCAGTCAGGGGTACGGAAATACCGGGGAGCTGTTTTTT; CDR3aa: CASSQGYGNTGELFF
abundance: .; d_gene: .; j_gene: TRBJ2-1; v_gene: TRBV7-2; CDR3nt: TGTGCCAGCAGCCCGGGTATCTCCTTGTACAATGAGCAGTTCTTC; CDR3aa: CASSPGISLYNEQFF
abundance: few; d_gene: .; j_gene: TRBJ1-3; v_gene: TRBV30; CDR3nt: TGTGCCTGCCCAAGGGGGAGACATGGAAACACCATATATTTT; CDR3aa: CACPRGRHGNTIYF
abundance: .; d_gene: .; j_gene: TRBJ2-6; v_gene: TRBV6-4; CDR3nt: TGTGCCAGCAGTGAATATAGCTCTGGGGCCAACGTCCTGACTTTC; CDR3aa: CASSEYSSGANVLTF
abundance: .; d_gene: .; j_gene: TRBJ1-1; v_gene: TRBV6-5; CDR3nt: TGTGCCAGCAGTTTCTGGCCTCAGGGGAACACTGAAGCTTTCTTT; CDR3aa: CASSFWPQGNTEAFF
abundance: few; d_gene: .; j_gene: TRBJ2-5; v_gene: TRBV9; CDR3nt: TGTGCCAGCAGCGCTTTAGCGGAAGAGACCCAGTACTTC; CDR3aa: CASSALAEETQYF
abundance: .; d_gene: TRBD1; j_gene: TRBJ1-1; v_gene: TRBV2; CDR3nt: TGTGCCAGCAGTGAAGACGGACAGGGGTATACTGAAGCTTTCTTT; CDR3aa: CASSEDGQGYTEAFF
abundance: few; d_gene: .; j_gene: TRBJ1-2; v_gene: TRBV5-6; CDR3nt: TGTGCCAGCAGCCCCTATGATGTCTATGGCTACACCTTC; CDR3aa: CASSPYDVYGYTF
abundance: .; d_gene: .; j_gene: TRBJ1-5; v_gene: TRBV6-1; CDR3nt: TGTGCCAGCAGTGCCCCGAGTCGGGGAAATCAGCCCCAGCATTTT; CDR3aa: CASSAPSRGNQPQHF
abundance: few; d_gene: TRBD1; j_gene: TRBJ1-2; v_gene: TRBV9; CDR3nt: TGTGCCAGCAGCCCAAGACAGGGGAACTATGGCTACACCTTC; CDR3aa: CASSPRQGNYGYTF
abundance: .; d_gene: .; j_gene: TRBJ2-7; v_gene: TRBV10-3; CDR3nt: TGTGCCATCAGTGGGACTCCTTACGAGCAGTACTTC; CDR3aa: CAISGTPYEQYF
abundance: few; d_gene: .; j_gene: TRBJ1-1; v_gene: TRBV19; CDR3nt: TGTGCCAGTAGCTGTTGGGGCTGTGAAGCTTTCTTT; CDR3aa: CASSCWGCEAFF
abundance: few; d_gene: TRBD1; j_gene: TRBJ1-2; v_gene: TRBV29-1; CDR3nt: TGCAGCGGGGGGCAGGGGGCCTTCTATGGCTACACCTTC; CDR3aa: CSGGQGAFYGYTF
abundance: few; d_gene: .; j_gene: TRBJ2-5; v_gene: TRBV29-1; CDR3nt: TGCAGCGTTGAGAGACCCGAGCGGTACCAAGAGACCCAGTACTTC; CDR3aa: CSVERPERYQETQYF
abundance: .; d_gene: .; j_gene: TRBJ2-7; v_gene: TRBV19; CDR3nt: TGTGCCAGTAGTATTCGCCTAGAACCCTACGAGCAGTACTTC; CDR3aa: CASSIRLEPYEQYF
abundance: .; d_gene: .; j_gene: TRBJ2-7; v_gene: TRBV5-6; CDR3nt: TGTGCCAGCAGCTTCGGGACAAACCCCTACGAGCAGTACTTC; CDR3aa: CASSFGTNPYEQYF
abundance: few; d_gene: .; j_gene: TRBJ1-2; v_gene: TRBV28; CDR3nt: TGTGCCAGCGCCCTGGGCCACTATGGCTACACCTTC; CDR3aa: CASALGHYGYTF
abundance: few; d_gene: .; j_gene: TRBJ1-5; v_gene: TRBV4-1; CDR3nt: TGCGCCAGCAGCCAAGAGACTCCAACTCAGCCCCAGCATTTT; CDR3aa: CASSQETPTQPQHF
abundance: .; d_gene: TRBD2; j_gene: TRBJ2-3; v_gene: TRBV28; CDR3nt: TGTGCCAGCAGTCCAAGGACTAGCGGGAGTGGTACGCAGTATTTT; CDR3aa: CASSPRTSGSGTQYF
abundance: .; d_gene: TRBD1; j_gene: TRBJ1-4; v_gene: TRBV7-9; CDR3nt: TGTGCCAGCAGCCCACCCTTGACAGGGGTTAATGAAAAACTGTTTTTT; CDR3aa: CASSPPLTGVNEKLFF